This is a list of T cell receptor beta chains from one sample in a study of T cell responses to AZD1222 COVID-19 vaccine. Generated by immunoSEQ multiplex PCR, the TCRdb table keeps only in-frame clones and is missing some. The sample has about 120,000 clones, approximately 90% seen once. The specimen comprised peripheral blood, sampled 28 days after the second AZD1222 dose. Source of these receptors: an adult who received the AZD1222 COVID-19 vaccine. The CDR3 runs from the conserved cysteine through the conserved F or W. D genes are given only for firm matches. Rows give clone size only sometimes, using once, few, many, or a class for an expanded clone.

abundance: -; d_gene: TRBD1; j_gene: TRBJ2-2; v_gene: TRBV5-5; CDR3nt: TGTGCCAGCAGCTCTGGGACAGCCAACACCGGGGAGCTGTTTTTT; CDR3aa: CASSSGTANTGELFF
abundance: -; d_gene: TRBD2; j_gene: TRBJ2-1; v_gene: TRBV7-9; CDR3nt: TGTGCCAGCAGCTTACTAGCGGGGGGATACAATGAGCAGTTCTTC; CDR3aa: CASSLLAGGYNEQFF
abundance: -; d_gene: TRBD2; j_gene: TRBJ2-7; v_gene: TRBV5-1; CDR3nt: TGCGCCAGCAGCTCCGGGACTACCGGCGGATCCTACGAGCAGTACTTC; CDR3aa: CASSSGTTGGSYEQYF
abundance: -; d_gene: -; j_gene: TRBJ2-5; v_gene: TRBV7-6; CDR3nt: TGTGCCAGCAGCTTAGTGGTCCCAGAGACCCAGTACTTC; CDR3aa: CASSLVVPETQYF
abundance: -; d_gene: -; j_gene: TRBJ2-2; v_gene: TRBV27; CDR3nt: TGTGCCAGCAGTTTACGAGGCACCGGGGAGCTGTTTTTT; CDR3aa: CASSLRGTGELFF
abundance: -; d_gene: TRBD2; j_gene: TRBJ2-3; v_gene: TRBV10-3; CDR3nt: TGTGCCATACTAGAACCGGGGGGTAAAGCAGATACGCAGTATTTT; CDR3aa: CAILEPGGKADTQYF
abundance: -; d_gene: -; j_gene: TRBJ1-2; v_gene: TRBV19; CDR3nt: TGTGCCAGTAGTATGGTACAGACTAACTATGGCTACACCTTC; CDR3aa: CASSMVQTNYGYTF
abundance: -; d_gene: -; j_gene: TRBJ2-1; v_gene: TRBV3-1/TRBV3-2; CDR3nt: TGTGCCAGCAGCCAAGATCTGAGCGAGGATGCGCAGTTCTTC; CDR3aa: CASSQDLSEDAQFF
abundance: few; d_gene: -; j_gene: TRBJ2-7; v_gene: TRBV6-5; CDR3nt: TGTGCCAACTATCGGGGCAGATTATACGAGCAGTACTTC; CDR3aa: CANYRGRLYEQYF
abundance: -; d_gene: TRBD1; j_gene: TRBJ1-1; v_gene: TRBV10-1; CDR3nt: TGCGCCAGCAAAGGACAGGGGGCTAGCACTGAAGCTTTCTTT; CDR3aa: CASKGQGASTEAFF
abundance: once; d_gene: TRBD1; j_gene: TRBJ1-3; v_gene: TRBV4-1; CDR3nt: TGCGCCAGCAGCCACCCGGGACAGAGCTCTGGAAACACCATATATTTT; CDR3aa: CASSHPGQSSGNTIYF
abundance: -; d_gene: TRBD1; j_gene: TRBJ1-1; v_gene: TRBV5-1; CDR3nt: TGCGCCAGCAGCTTGACTAAGACAGGGGGGGCTGAAGCTTTCTTT; CDR3aa: CASSLTKTGGAEAFF
abundance: -; d_gene: -; j_gene: TRBJ1-5; v_gene: TRBV7-8; CDR3nt: TGTGCCAGCAGCTGGGCGGGGGAGGCGAATCAGCCCCAGCATTTT; CDR3aa: CASSWAGEANQPQHF
abundance: -; d_gene: TRBD2; j_gene: TRBJ2-1; v_gene: TRBV6-4; CDR3nt: TGTGCCAGCAAATCGACTAGCGGATCGAACAATGAGCAGTTCTTC; CDR3aa: CASKSTSGSNNEQFF
abundance: -; d_gene: TRBD2; j_gene: TRBJ2-5; v_gene: TRBV5-1; CDR3nt: TGCGCCAGCAGCCCTGGGGGAGGACTAGCGCAAGAGACCCAGTACTTC; CDR3aa: CASSPGGGLAQETQYF
abundance: -; d_gene: -; j_gene: TRBJ1-1; v_gene: TRBV12-3/TRBV12-4; CDR3nt: TGTGCCAGCAGCCCAGGGCAGAACACTGAAGCTTTCTTT; CDR3aa: CASSPGQNTEAFF
abundance: -; d_gene: -; j_gene: TRBJ2-5; v_gene: TRBV2; CDR3nt: TGTGCCAGCAAGGGTCAGCCGGGACCTATCTCTGAGACCCAGTACTTC; CDR3aa: CASKGQPGPISETQYF
abundance: -; d_gene: -; j_gene: TRBJ2-2; v_gene: TRBV7-2; CDR3nt: TGTGCCAGCAGCTTAGGGGGGGCCGGGGAGCTGTTTTTT; CDR3aa: CASSLGGAGELFF
abundance: -; d_gene: -; j_gene: TRBJ1-3; v_gene: TRBV29-1; CDR3nt: TGCAGCGGTGCAAAAGGAAACACCATATATTTT; CDR3aa: CSGAKGNTIYF
abundance: -; d_gene: TRBD1; j_gene: TRBJ1-2; v_gene: TRBV5-5; CDR3nt: TGTGCCAGCAGCTCTGGGACAGGTCTGGGCTACACCTTC; CDR3aa: CASSSGTGLGYTF
abundance: -; d_gene: -; j_gene: TRBJ1-2; v_gene: TRBV5-6; CDR3nt: TGTGCCAGCAGCTTGTTGGGGGGCGAGAGCTATGGCTACACCTTC; CDR3aa: CASSLLGGESYGYTF
abundance: -; d_gene: -; j_gene: TRBJ1-2; v_gene: TRBV29-1; CDR3nt: TGCAGCGTTGGCCACAGGGACGGGCTGAACTATGGCTACACCTTC; CDR3aa: CSVGHRDGLNYGYTF
abundance: -; d_gene: -; j_gene: TRBJ1-1; v_gene: TRBV12-3/TRBV12-4; CDR3nt: TGTGCCAGCAGCCAGAGCGGCACTGAAGCTTTCTTT; CDR3aa: CASSQSGTEAFF
abundance: -; d_gene: -; j_gene: TRBJ1-4; v_gene: TRBV5-1; CDR3nt: TGCGCCAGCAGCTTCACGACTGGGCGCCAGGAAAAACTGTTTTTT; CDR3aa: CASSFTTGRQEKLFF
abundance: -; d_gene: -; j_gene: TRBJ1-6; v_gene: TRBV27; CDR3nt: TGTGCCAGCAGTTTGGGACAACCAAATTCACCCCTCCACTTT; CDR3aa: CASSLGQPNSPLHF
abundance: -; d_gene: -; j_gene: TRBJ2-1; v_gene: TRBV13; CDR3nt: TGTGCCAGCAGCTTATTTTCTAGGTTGATTGAGCAGTTCTTC; CDR3aa: CASSLFSRLIEQFF
abundance: -; d_gene: -; j_gene: TRBJ1-6; v_gene: TRBV9; CDR3nt: TGTGCCAGCAGCGTAGAGGAGGGGCATTCACCCCTCCACTTT; CDR3aa: CASSVEEGHSPLHF
abundance: -; d_gene: -; j_gene: TRBJ1-5; v_gene: TRBV27; CDR3nt: TGTGCCAGCAGTTTTGTGAGGGGGAGCCAGCCCCAGCATTTT; CDR3aa: CASSFVRGSQPQHF
abundance: few; d_gene: -; j_gene: TRBJ1-3; v_gene: TRBV30; CDR3nt: TGTGCCTGGAGTGACGGAGGAAACACCATATATTTT; CDR3aa: CAWSDGGNTIYF
abundance: -; d_gene: -; j_gene: TRBJ2-7; v_gene: TRBV2; CDR3nt: TGTGCCTCCCAGACAGCAACCTACGAGCAGTACTTC; CDR3aa: CASQTATYEQYF
abundance: few; d_gene: -; j_gene: TRBJ2-7; v_gene: TRBV2; CDR3nt: TGTGCCAGCAAAGCAGGACCCTACGAGCAGTACTTC; CDR3aa: CASKAGPYEQYF
abundance: -; d_gene: TRBD1; j_gene: TRBJ2-5; v_gene: TRBV6-1; CDR3nt: TGTGCCAGCAGTGGGCCGCGAGGACAGGGATCGGAGACCCAGTACTTC; CDR3aa: CASSGPRGQGSETQYF
abundance: -; d_gene: -; j_gene: TRBJ1-2; v_gene: TRBV3-1/TRBV3-2; CDR3nt: TGTGCCAGCAGCCGAGGGACGGCTGGAGGCTACACCTTC; CDR3aa: CASSRGTAGGYTF
abundance: -; d_gene: TRBD1; j_gene: TRBJ2-7; v_gene: TRBV4-1; CDR3nt: TGCGCCAGCAGCAACCGGGACAGGGGCATTTACGAGCAGTACTTC; CDR3aa: CASSNRDRGIYEQYF
abundance: -; d_gene: -; j_gene: TRBJ1-2; v_gene: TRBV6-1; CDR3nt: TGTGCCAGCAGTGAAGCGGGGCAGCTCAGTGGCTACACCTTC; CDR3aa: CASSEAGQLSGYTF
abundance: -; d_gene: -; j_gene: TRBJ2-5; v_gene: TRBV21-1; CDR3nt: TGTGCCAGCAGCAAAGTTTGCGGGGGGGACCAAGAGACCCAGTACTTC; CDR3aa: CASSKVCGGDQETQYF
abundance: -; d_gene: -; j_gene: TRBJ1-1; v_gene: TRBV19; CDR3nt: TGTGCCAGTAGTGGGTGGGGGCTCGGCACTGAAGCTTTCTTT; CDR3aa: CASSGWGLGTEAFF
abundance: -; d_gene: TRBD2; j_gene: TRBJ2-7; v_gene: TRBV7-2; CDR3nt: TGTGCCAGCAGCCTACCCGGGACTAGAACCTACGAGCAGTACTTC; CDR3aa: CASSLPGTRTYEQYF
abundance: -; d_gene: -; j_gene: TRBJ1-2; v_gene: TRBV7-9; CDR3nt: TGTGCCAGCAGCTCGGAAGGCCCTAACTATGGCTACACCTTC; CDR3aa: CASSSEGPNYGYTF
abundance: -; d_gene: -; j_gene: TRBJ1-6; v_gene: TRBV5-1; CDR3nt: TGCGCCAGCAGCCAACGGGGAAGCTCCTATAATTCACCCCTCCACTTT; CDR3aa: CASSQRGSSYNSPLHF
abundance: -; d_gene: -; j_gene: TRBJ2-3; v_gene: TRBV28; CDR3nt: TGTGCCAGCAGTTTTACTAACACAGATACGCAGTATTTT; CDR3aa: CASSFTNTDTQYF
abundance: -; d_gene: -; j_gene: TRBJ2-5; v_gene: TRBV6-5; CDR3nt: TGTGCCAGCAGTCCCGGGACGGGAAAAGAGACCCAGTACTTC; CDR3aa: CASSPGTGKETQYF
abundance: -; d_gene: -; j_gene: TRBJ2-2; v_gene: TRBV30; CDR3nt: TGTGCCTGGAGTGAATGGAACACCGGGGAGCTGTTTTTT; CDR3aa: CAWSEWNTGELFF
abundance: -; d_gene: TRBD2; j_gene: TRBJ2-3; v_gene: TRBV28; CDR3nt: TGTGCCACAGAGCGGGGGACCCCGACGCAGTATTTT; CDR3aa: CATERGTPTQYF
abundance: -; d_gene: -; j_gene: TRBJ1-6; v_gene: TRBV4-3; CDR3nt: TGCGCCAGCAGCCAAGTCCGGCGGTATAATTCACCCCTCCACTTT; CDR3aa: CASSQVRRYNSPLHF